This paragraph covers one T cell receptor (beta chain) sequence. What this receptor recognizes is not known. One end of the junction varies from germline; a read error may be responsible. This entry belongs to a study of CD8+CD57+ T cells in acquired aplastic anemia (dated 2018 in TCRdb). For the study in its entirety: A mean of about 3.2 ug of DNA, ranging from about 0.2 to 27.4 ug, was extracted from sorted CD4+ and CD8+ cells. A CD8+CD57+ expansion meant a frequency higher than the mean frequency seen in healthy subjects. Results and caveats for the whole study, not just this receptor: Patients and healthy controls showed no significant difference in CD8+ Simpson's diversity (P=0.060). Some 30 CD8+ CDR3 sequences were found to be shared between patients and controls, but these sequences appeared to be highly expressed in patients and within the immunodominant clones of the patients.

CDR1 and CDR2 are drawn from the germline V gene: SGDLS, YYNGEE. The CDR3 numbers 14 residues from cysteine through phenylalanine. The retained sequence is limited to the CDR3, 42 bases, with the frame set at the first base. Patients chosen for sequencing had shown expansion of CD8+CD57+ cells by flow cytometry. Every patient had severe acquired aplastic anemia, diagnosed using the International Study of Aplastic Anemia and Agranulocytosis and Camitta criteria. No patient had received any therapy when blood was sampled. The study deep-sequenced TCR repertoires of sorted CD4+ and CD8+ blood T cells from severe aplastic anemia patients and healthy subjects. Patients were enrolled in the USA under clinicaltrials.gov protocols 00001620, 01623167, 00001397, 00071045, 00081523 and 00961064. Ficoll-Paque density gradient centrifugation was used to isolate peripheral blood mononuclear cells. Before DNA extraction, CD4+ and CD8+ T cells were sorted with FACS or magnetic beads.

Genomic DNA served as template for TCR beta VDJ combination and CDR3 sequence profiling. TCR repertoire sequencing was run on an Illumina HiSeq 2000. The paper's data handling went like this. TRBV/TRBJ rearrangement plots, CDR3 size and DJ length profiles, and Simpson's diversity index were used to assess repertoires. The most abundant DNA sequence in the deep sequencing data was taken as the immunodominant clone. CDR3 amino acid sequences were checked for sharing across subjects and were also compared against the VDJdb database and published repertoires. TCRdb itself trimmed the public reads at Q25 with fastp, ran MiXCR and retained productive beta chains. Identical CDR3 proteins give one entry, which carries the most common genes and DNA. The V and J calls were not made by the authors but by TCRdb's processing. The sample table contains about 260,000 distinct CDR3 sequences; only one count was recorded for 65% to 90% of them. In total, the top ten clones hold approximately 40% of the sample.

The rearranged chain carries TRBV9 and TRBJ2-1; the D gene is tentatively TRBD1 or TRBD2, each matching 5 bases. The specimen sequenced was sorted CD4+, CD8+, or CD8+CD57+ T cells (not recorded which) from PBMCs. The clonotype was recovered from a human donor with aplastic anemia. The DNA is TGTGCCAGCAGCTTAGAGAGGGGAGCCAATGCGCAGTTCTTC. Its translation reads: CASSLERGANAQFF.